This TCR beta chain was retrieved from a study of blood T cell repertoires in COVID-19. Overall study: Sources were T cells, B-cell-depleted T cells, or PBMCs; the material itself was cDNA or gDNA.

Symptom resolution, clearance, or two negative PCRs marked the recovered donors of Cohort 3. V dropped 9 bases and J dropped 1; count of bases not matched to a gene: 11. Germline V gene lookup returns CDR1 MDHEN and CDR2 SYDVKM. The CDR3 covers 17 residues. Clones were sequenced by immunoSEQ multiplex PCR, and TCRdb holds only the in-frame ones, with some missing. The sample lists about 330,000 clones; 80% to 95% were seen once. Source material: PBMCs or T cells enriched from blood (not recorded which). The chain is built from TRBV28 and TRBJ2-2, with TRBD2 matching 10 bases. The receptor's source is a woman in her 30s who had recovered from COVID-19. The CDR3 DNA reads as TGTGCCAGGCTTAGCGGGGGGACCTTGAAGAACACCGGGGAGCTGTTTTTT. Amino acids: CARLSGGTLKNTGELFF.